These T cell receptor beta chains were read from a single sample in a study of blood T cell repertoires in COVID-19. Sequencing used immunoSEQ multiplex PCR; TCRdb keeps in-frame clones, though not all of them. The table includes around 140,000 clones, 80% to 90% detected once. The specimen sequenced was peripheral blood. The receptors come from a woman between 50 and 59 years old with active or convalescent COVID-19. Each CDR3 is given with its conserved first and last residue. The D gene is left open where the match is weak.

v_gene: TRBV18
j_gene: TRBJ2-7
d_gene: NA
CDR3aa: CASSPQGGEQYF
CDR3nt: TGTGCCAGCTCACCACAAGGAGGCGAGCAGTACTTC

v_gene: TRBV6-5
j_gene: TRBJ2-5
d_gene: TRBD2
CDR3aa: CATSGRAQETQYF
CDR3nt: TGTGCCACGAGCGGGAGGGCCCAAGAGACCCAGTACTTC

v_gene: TRBV7-9
j_gene: TRBJ2-7
d_gene: NA
CDR3aa: CASSFVGAYEQYF
CDR3nt: TGTGCCAGCAGCTTTGTCGGGGCCTACGAGCAGTACTTC

v_gene: TRBV27
j_gene: TRBJ2-7
d_gene: TRBD2
CDR3aa: CASSTRHASGGSYEQYF
CDR3nt: TGTGCCAGCAGTACACGACACGCTAGCGGGGGTAGTTACGAGCAGTACTTC

v_gene: TRBV5-4
j_gene: TRBJ2-2
d_gene: NA
CDR3aa: CASSLGQGNTGELFF
CDR3nt: TGTGCCAGCAGCTTGGGGCAGGGGAACACCGGGGAGCTGTTTTTT

v_gene: TRBV5-4
j_gene: TRBJ2-1
d_gene: TRBD1
CDR3aa: CASSIRQGREGEQFF
CDR3nt: TGTGCCAGCAGCATCCGACAGGGGCGAGAGGGGGAGCAGTTCTTC

v_gene: TRBV9
j_gene: TRBJ2-5
d_gene: TRBD2
CDR3aa: CASSVGSGRAGETQYF
CDR3nt: TGTGCCAGCAGCGTAGGTAGCGGGAGGGCCGGTGAGACCCAGTACTTC

v_gene: TRBV9
j_gene: TRBJ1-1
d_gene: NA
CDR3aa: CASSAQPTGSPEAFF
CDR3nt: TGTGCCAGCAGCGCTCAGCCAACAGGGTCCCCTGAAGCTTTCTTT

v_gene: TRBV7-3
j_gene: TRBJ1-1
d_gene: NA
CDR3aa: CASSLQGSTEAFF
CDR3nt: TGTGCCAGCAGCTTACAGGGGTCCACTGAAGCTTTCTTT

v_gene: TRBV5-6
j_gene: TRBJ2-7
d_gene: NA
CDR3aa: CASSFGGVSYEQYF
CDR3nt: TGTGCCAGCAGCTTTGGCGGGGTCTCCTACGAGCAGTACTTC

v_gene: TRBV7-8
j_gene: TRBJ2-5
d_gene: TRBD1
CDR3aa: CASSSGQGGRETQYF
CDR3nt: TGTGCCAGCAGCTCCGGACAGGGGGGTCGTGAGACCCAGTACTTC

v_gene: TRBV7-9
j_gene: TRBJ2-1
d_gene: TRBD1
CDR3aa: CASSFNTGGQVQQFF
CDR3nt: TGTGCCAGCAGCTTTAACACAGGGGGTCAAGTTCAGCAGTTCTTC

v_gene: TRBV7-2
j_gene: TRBJ2-1
d_gene: TRBD2
CDR3aa: CASSLAGTSGNNEQFF
CDR3nt: TGTGCCAGCAGCTTAGCGGGGACTAGCGGGAACAATGAGCAGTTCTTC

v_gene: TRBV2
j_gene: TRBJ1-2
d_gene: NA
CDR3aa: CASSPSGDYGYTF
CDR3nt: TGTGCCAGCAGCCCAAGCGGTGATTATGGCTACACCTTC

v_gene: TRBV3-1/TRBV3-2
j_gene: TRBJ1-1
d_gene: NA
CDR3aa: CASSQLENTEAFF
CDR3nt: TGTGCCAGCAGCCAGCTAGAGAACACTGAAGCTTTCTTT